Below, one T cell receptor beta chain is given with its context. No antigen is known for it. A single record per CDR3 protein comes from TCRdb applying MiXCR to the RT-PCR reads. The sample includes 450,000 to 600,000 distinct CDR3 sequences, approximately 7.7% of them seen just once. The data derive from a study of response to subunit inactivated influenza vaccine. Per germline, CDR1 SGHTA and CDR2 FQGNSA. Deletions cut 2 bases from V and 7 bases from J, with 11 bases between. The CDR3 extends over 14 amino acids. Study-level findings and limits: There was a suggestion from the authors that each seasonal influenza vaccination recruits few new T cells.

The chain has TRBV7-2 and TRBJ1-4; TRBD1 might be the D (5 bases). The sequencing here drew on PBMCs from blood, taken about 24 months after vaccination. This TCR derives from a man between 50 and 75 years old who received an inactivated influenza vaccine. CDR3 nucleotides: TGTGCCAGCAGCTTACGGGGGATCGGTGAAAAACTGTTTTTT. The encoded protein is CASSLRGIGEKLFF.